The 28 T cell receptor beta chains in this list originate from one sample, sequenced in a study of cytomegalovirus exposure and HLA in healthy donors. Vbeta (60) and Jbeta (13) primers were used in the PCR. Method: immunoSEQ multiplex PCR; TCRdb's copy keeps in-frame clones and lacks some. The table lists under 170,000 clones, about four fifths of them singletons. The sample taken for sequencing was PBMCs. The receptors stem from a man in his forties or fifties in good health and CMV-seropositive.

The CDR3 reads CASSDPRDSSYNEQFF. For the CDR3, the DNA is TGTGCCAGCAGTGACCCCCGGGACAGCTCCTACAATGAGCAGTTCTTC. The rearrangement uses TRBV2 and TRBJ2-1, with 7 bases matching TRBD1. CDR3 length: 16 residues. Germline lookup yields CDR1 SNHLY and CDR2 FYNNEI. Trimming cost V 3 bases and J 0 bases; bases outside gene matches: 5.

This rearrangement joins TRBV5-8 to TRBJ2-3; TRBD2 matches 8 bases. Trimming at V came to 5 bases and at J to 3 bases, leaving 11 bases not matched to a gene. Germline V gene lookup returns CDR1 SGHTS and CDR2 YDEGEE. The CDR3 length is 16 residues. This CDR3 reads CASSLSGRGTTDTQYF. The DNA for the CDR3 is TGTGCCAGCAGTCTCAGCGGGAGAGGGACAACAGATACGCAGTATTTT.

V gene TRBV6-4 combines with J gene TRBJ1-2, with a weak D call TRBD1 (6 bases). CDR1 is MRHNA and CDR2 is SNTAGT in the germline V gene. CDR3 length: 15 amino acids. Between the trimmed V and J ends, which lost 0 bases and 8 bases, there was a span of 16 bases. CDR3 amino acids: CASSDSSEGGEGYTF. The CDR3 DNA reads as TGTGCCAGCAGTGACTCGAGTGAAGGGGGAGAAGGCTACACCTTC.

This clone was seen more than once but under ten times. This rearrangement joins TRBV9 to TRBJ2-1; no reliable D call. This CDR3 has 13 amino acids. Germline lookup yields CDR1 SGDLS and CDR2 YYNGEE. The germline V and J ends were trimmed by 0 bases and 4 bases, with 5 bases remaining between them. CDR3 in DNA: TGTGCCAGCAGCGTAGGGGCGTACAATGAGCAGTTCTTC. Its protein is CASSVGAYNEQFF.

The rearrangement uses TRBV25-1 and TRBJ2-7, with a possible D match to TRBD2 (5 bases). The germline V gene has CDR1 MGHDK and CDR2 SYGVNS. This CDR3 is built from 18 residues. V shed 2 bases and J shed 0 bases, with 20 bases lying between them. CDR3 residues: CASSEHPWSAGRSYEQYF. The CDR3 coding sequence is TGTGCCAGCAGTGAACACCCGTGGAGCGCGGGTCGCTCCTACGAGCAGTACTTC.

V is TRBV29-1 and J is TRBJ2-5, with 10 nucleotides matching TRBD1. The last part of the DNA fits TRBJ2-7 better; the J call may be wrong. CDR3 length equals 13 residues. Germline CDR1 SQVTM, CDR2 ANQGSEA. The CDR3 DNA reads as TGCAGCGTCGGAGACAGGGGGCAGTACGAGCAGTACTTC. Its protein product is CSVGDRGQYEQYF.

This chain joins TRBV30 and TRBJ1-1; D unresolved. CDR1 and CDR2 (germline): GTSNPN, SVGIG (reference sequence). The CDR3 length is 14 residues. V lost 0 bases, J lost 6 bases, and 14 bases lay in between. The CDR3 DNA reads as TGTGCCTGGAGTGTACTTTCCGGAGTTCCTGAAGCTTTCTTT. Translated: CAWSVLSGVPEAFF.

The chain recombines TRBV4-2 with TRBJ2-2, with a tentative D call TRBD1 (5 bases). The V gene's germline CDR1 is LGHNA and CDR2 YNFKEQ. This CDR3 comprises 17 residues. Trimming pared 1 base from V and 4 bases from J, leaving 16 bases between. CDR3 sequence (DNA): TGTGCCAGCAGCCAAGGGGTTGGGGCTGAAATCACCGGGGAGCTGTTTTTT. This codes for CASSQGVGAEITGELFF.

The V and J genes are TRBV10-3 and TRBJ1-6; D may be TRBD1 (5 bases). This CDR3 is built from 15 residues. Germline CDR1 ENHRY, CDR2 SYGVKD. The ends were cut back, 2 bases at V and 3 bases at J, with 8 bases in the middle. For the CDR3, the DNA is TGTGCCATCAGTGAGGGGGCGAGCTATAATTCACCCCTCCACTTT. It yields the protein CAISEGASYNSPLHF.

V gene TRBV9 combines with J gene TRBJ2-1, with 8 bases fitting TRBD1. V lost 4 bases to trimming and J lost 4 bases; unmatched junction nucleotides: 10. This CDR3 spans 16 amino acids. In germline, CDR1 is SGDLS, CDR2 YYNGEE. The chain's CDR3 is CASSFRQGTQYNEQFF. As DNA, the CDR3 is TGTGCCAGCAGCTTCAGACAGGGGACCCAGTACAATGAGCAGTTCTTC.

This clone was counted only a few times. The V and J genes are TRBV19 and TRBJ1-6; D gene uncertain. The length of the CDR3 is 14 residues. Germline V gene lookup returns CDR1 LNHDA and CDR2 SQIVND (reference sequence). V was clipped by 11 bases and J by 6 bases, with 17 bases between them. CDR3 DNA: TGTGCCTCTTCGGGTCCCCTTTTTAATTCACCCCTCCACTTT. Its translation is CASSGPLFNSPLHF.

V is TRBV5-1 and J is TRBJ2-5; 8 bases map to TRBD1. The J call may be wrong; the DNA end is better matched by TRBJ2-7. Germline V gene sequence: CDR1 SGHRS, CDR2 YFSETQ. The CDR3 extends over 13 amino acids. The CDR3 is CASSTGGSYEQYF. The CDR3 coding sequence is TGCGCCAGCAGCACAGGGGGATCCTACGAGCAGTACTTC.

V usage is TRBV14 and J usage is TRBJ2-4; D not certain. The CDR3 is made up of 15 amino acids. Germline V gene sequence: CDR1 SGHDN, CDR2 FVKESK. V lost 0 bases and J lost 4, with 10 bases in between. The CDR3 protein is CASSQDRQTKNIQYF. The CDR3 nucleotides read TGTGCCAGCAGCCAAGATCGGCAGACTAAAAACATTCAGTACTTC.

The chain joins TRBV6-5 to TRBJ1-6; D perhaps matches TRBD1 (5 bases). Trimming removed 6 bases at V and 9 bases at J, with 12 bases between. Germline-derived CDR1 and CDR2 are MNHEY and SVGAGI. The CDR3 is made up of 13 amino acids. The CDR3 is CASRRGEGSPLHF. The CDR3 DNA is TGTGCCAGCAGGCGAGGGGAGGGTTCACCCCTCCACTTT.

This clone has a single count. The V and J genes are TRBV7-8 and TRBJ2-7; tentative D call: TRBD2 (6 bases). The CDR3 contains 17 residues. Germline CDR1 is SGHVS and CDR2 is FQNEAQ. The V gene lost 5 bases and the J gene lost 2 bases, with 22 bases spanning the gap. The CDR3 DNA reads as TGTGCCAGCAGCAACCCGACCCATTCTAGCGAAACCTACGAGCAGTACTTC. This translates into CASSNPTHSSETYEQYF. Full variable domain (outside the CDR3, taken from reference TRBV7-8 and TRBJ2-7): GAGVSQSPRYKVAKRGQDVALRCDPISGHVSLFWYQQALGQGPEFLTYFQNEAQLDKSGLPSDRFFAERPEGSVSTLKIQRTQQEDSAVYLCASSNPTHSSETYEQYFGPGTRLTVT.

CDR3 sequence (DNA): TGTGCCAGCAGCCCCGGACAGGGGAGCTCCTACGAGCAGTACTTC. It translates to CASSPGQGSSYEQYF. The V call is TRBV7-6, the J call TRBJ2-7, with 9 nucleotides matching TRBD1. J lost 0 bases, V lost 5 bases, and 5 bases had no gene match. Germline CDR1 is SGHVS and CDR2 is FNYEAQ. There are 15 residues in the CDR3. Supplemented by reference TRBV7-6 and TRBJ2-7, the full variable domain reads GAGVSQSPRYKVTKRGQDVALRCDPISGHVSLYWYRQALGQGPEFLTYFNYEAQQDKSGLPNDRFSAERPEGSISTLTIQRTEQRDSAMYRCASSPGQGSSYEQYFGPGTRLTVT.

V is TRBV4-2 and J is TRBJ2-1, with 8 bases lining up with TRBD2. The V segment lost 1 base and the J segment 7 bases; nucleotides outside the gene matches: 6. CDR1 is LGHNA and CDR2 is YNFKEQ in the germline V gene. CDR3 size: 15 residues. The CDR3 region has the DNA TGTGCCAGCAGCCAAGCGAGCGGGAGATCTAATGAGCAGTTCTTC. Translated, it gives CASSQASGRSNEQFF.

V is TRBV4-2 and J is TRBJ2-3; a possible D gene is TRBD1 (6 bases). V lost 1 base to trimming and J lost 3 bases, with 17 bases between them. The germline V gene has CDR1 LGHNA and CDR2 YNFKEQ. The CDR3 is 17 amino acids. The CDR3 DNA is TGTGCCAGCAGCCAAGCCCTGACAGGTTTGAAGACAGATACGCAGTATTTT. Translating gives CASSQALTGLKTDTQYF.

The chain uses TRBV5-5 and TRBJ2-2; 9 bases match TRBD1. With V trimmed by 4 bases and J by 1 base, 17 bases remained unmatched. Germline loops: CDR1 SGHKS, CDR2 YYEKEE (reference sequence). There are 20 residues in the CDR3. The CDR3 sequence: CASSTRWTGVSGLNTGELFF. The CDR3 bases are TGTGCCAGCAGCACCCGATGGACAGGGGTCAGCGGGTTGAACACCGGGGAGCTGTTTTTT. Filled out from reference TRBV5-5 and TRBJ2-2, the complete variable domain reads DAGVTQSPTHLIKTRGQQVTLRCSPISGHKSVSWYQQVLGQGPQFIFQYYEKEERGRGNFPDRFSARQFPNYSSELNVNALLLGDSALYLCASSTRWTGVSGLNTGELFFGEGSRLTVL.

The V gene is TRBV6-5, the J gene TRBJ2-1, with 9 bases that match TRBD2. This CDR3 region has 15 residues. Germline-derived CDR1 and CDR2 are MNHEY and SVGAGI. Germline trimming cut 8 bases from V and 7 bases from J; bases unmatched to any gene: 12. The CDR3 region is CASDEGLAGSNEQFF. CDR3 DNA sequence: TGTGCCAGCGACGAGGGGCTAGCGGGATCTAATGAGCAGTTCTTC.

The gene calls are TRBV7-8 and TRBJ2-1; a possible D gene is TRBD2 (7 bases). The germline V and J ends were trimmed by 5 bases and 7 bases, with 15 bases remaining between them. Germline V gene data show CDR1 as SGHVS and CDR2 as FQNEAQ. This CDR3 has 14 residues. CDR3 residues: CASSREGGGNEQFF. In DNA, the CDR3 is TGTGCCAGCAGCAGGGAGGGGGGGGGAAATGAGCAGTTCTTC.

This chain joins TRBV15 and TRBJ2-7; D might be TRBD2 (6 bases). CDR3 size: 15 residues. Trimming cost V 6 bases and J 7 bases, with 22 bases left between them. Germline V gene data show CDR1 as LNHNV and CDR2 as YYDKDF (reference sequence). Here the CDR3 reads CATRSTGEVMGEQYF. CDR3 bases: TGTGCCACCAGATCTACGGGAGAAGTGATGGGGGAGCAGTACTTC.

The chain is built from TRBV21-1 and TRBJ2-2; the table's D call TRBD1 went unverified against the DNA. TRBV21-1 is recorded as a pseudogene. This CDR3 contains 13 residues. CDR3 amino acids: CASGTTNTGELFF. The CDR3 nucleotides are TGTGCCAGCGGGACAACGAACACCGGGGAGCTGTTTTTT.

The chain uses TRBV4-1 and TRBJ2-3; TRBD2 agrees at 11 bases. Looked up from germline, CDR1 is MGHRA and CDR2 is YSYEKL. V dropped 4 bases and J dropped 2; count of bases not matched to a gene: 14. This CDR3 has 19 residues. The CDR3 sequence is CASSPPSGRWVRDTDTQYF. The CDR3 DNA is TGCGCCAGCAGCCCCCCTAGCGGGAGGTGGGTAAGGGACACAGATACGCAGTATTTT.

This rearrangement joins TRBV5-4 to TRBJ1-1, with 7 nucleotides matching TRBD1. The CDR3 contains 14 residues. After removal of 2 bases from V and 5 bases from J, the junction contained 6 bases not matched to a gene. CDR1 is SGHNT, CDR2 YYREEE, per germline (reference sequence). CDR3 loop: CASSFGDSGTEAFF. In DNA form, the CDR3 reads TGTGCCAGCAGCTTTGGGGACAGCGGTACTGAAGCTTTCTTT.

The rearrangement uses TRBV6-5 and TRBJ2-7; 7 bases map to TRBD1. Unmatched junction bases numbered 5, after V lost 2 bases and J lost 4 bases. CDR1 MNHEY and CDR2 SVGAGI come from the germline V gene. The CDR3 totals 14 residues. In DNA, the CDR3 is TGTGCCAGCAGTTACACCGGGACAGCTTACGAGCAGTACTTC. It codes for CASSYTGTAYEQYF.

The J gene is TRBJ2-1, the V gene TRBV28; 12 bases align to TRBD2. The germline gives CDR1 MDHEN, CDR2 SYDVKM. V lost 6 bases, J lost 10 bases, and 7 bases stayed unmatched. The CDR3 loop spans 14 amino acids. CDR3 DNA: TGTGCCAGCAGCCTCGGACTAGCGGGATTAGAGCAGTTCTTC. Translated, it gives CASSLGLAGLEQFF.

This chain links TRBV6-6 with TRBJ1-5, with 10 positions matching TRBD1. CDR1 is MNHNY, CDR2 SVGAGI, per germline (reference sequence). V shed 5 bases, J shed 6 bases, and the junction held 7 bases outside the gene matches. This CDR3 region has 15 residues. The DNA of the CDR3 is TGTGCCAGCAGTACCGACAGGGGGCTCTCTCAGCCCCAGCATTTT. It yields the protein CASSTDRGLSQPQHF.